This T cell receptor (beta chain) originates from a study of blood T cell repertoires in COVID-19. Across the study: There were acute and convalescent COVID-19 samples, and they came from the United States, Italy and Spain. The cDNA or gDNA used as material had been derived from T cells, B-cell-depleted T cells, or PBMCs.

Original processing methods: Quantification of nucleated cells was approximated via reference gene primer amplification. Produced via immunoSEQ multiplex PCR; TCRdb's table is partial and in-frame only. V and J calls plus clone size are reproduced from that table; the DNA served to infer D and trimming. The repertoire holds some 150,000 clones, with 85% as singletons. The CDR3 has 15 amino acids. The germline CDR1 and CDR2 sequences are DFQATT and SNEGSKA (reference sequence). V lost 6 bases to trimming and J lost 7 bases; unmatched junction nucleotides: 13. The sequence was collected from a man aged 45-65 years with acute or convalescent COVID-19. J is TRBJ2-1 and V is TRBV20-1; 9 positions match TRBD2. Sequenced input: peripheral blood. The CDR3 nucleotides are TGCAGTGCCAGTTCCTATAGCGGGAGTCAGAATGAGCAGTTCTTC. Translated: CSASSYSGSQNEQFF.